This TCR beta chain was identified during a study of blood T cell repertoires in COVID-19 (dated by TCRdb to 2018 to 2020). About the investigation overall: Samples covering the acute and convalescent phases of COVID-19 were provided by collaborators in the United States, Italy and Spain. The material from the prospective study consisted of cDNA or gDNA derived from T cells, B-cell-depleted T cells, or PBMCs. Subjects who had been exposed to COVID-19, were actively infected with it, or had recovered from it provided the deeply sampled blood TCRbeta repertoires that made up the dataset. The repertoires were released in a freely available public database intended as a resource for research on the immune response to SARS-CoV-2. The samples were drawn from two sources: the first 160 participants of the ongoing ImmuneRACE study, and fewer than 1,500 subjects contributed by 6 global collaborators. The sample metadata nearly always contained a de-identified subject ID, COVID-19 status, age in years and sex. Where available, HLA class I and class II types were taken from metadata supplied by the sample provider and were not determined by assay-based typing.

Worth noting for this clone: Its antigen remains undetermined. No much larger clone is present one base from it, and per-base qualities are unavailable.

The immunoSEQ Assay, a bias-controlled multiplex PCR, was used to amplify TCRbeta CDR3 regions from genomic DNA. The study's own analysis went as follows. Nucleated cell counts per sample were estimated from amplification of reference gene primers within the assay. To quantify the absolute abundance of each unique TCRbeta CDR3 rearrangement, sequence reads were collapsed and filtered. For each sample, productive Simpson clonality was calculated as the square root of Simpson's diversity index over productive rearrangements. In TCRdb, the immuneACCESS table is reduced to in-frame sequences with V and J assigned. These tables do not hold every clone; where another copy was compared, an unresolved V gene accounts for under half, and the others remain unexplained. That table supplies the V and J calls and clone size; D and trimming were determined from the DNA. This sample comprises about 190,000 clones, around nine tenths of them detected only once. The ten largest make up 0.7% to 0.9% of the sample.

Overall study results and their limits: Clinical and demographic metadata were provided uncurated, with the amount varying by source and participant.

From a lookup of the germline V gene, CDR1 and CDR2 are SGHTA and FQGTGA. Unmatched junction bases come to 13, with V trimmed by 5 bases and J by 4 bases. From its cysteine to its phenylalanine, the CDR3 spans 17 amino acids. This entry keeps only the CDR3 DNA: 51 bases, framed from base 1. Another Seattle source contributed samples from volunteer blood donors who had recovered from COVID-19. Collaborating institutions collected whole blood in K2EDTA tubes following their own protocols. For TCRbeta analysis, collaborators shipped samples as frozen whole blood, isolated PBMCs, or DNA extracted from either of those sample types.

The source of this sequence is a woman aged 18 to 35 who had recovered from COVID-19. This chain is built from TRBV7-3 and TRBJ2-1, with 8 bases matching TRBD2. Specimen: peripheral blood. The CDR3 amino acid sequence is: CASSPRVGTSKYNEQFF. At the DNA level, the sequence is TGTGCCAGCAGCCCTAGAGTCGGGACTAGTAAATACAATGAGCAGTTCTTC.